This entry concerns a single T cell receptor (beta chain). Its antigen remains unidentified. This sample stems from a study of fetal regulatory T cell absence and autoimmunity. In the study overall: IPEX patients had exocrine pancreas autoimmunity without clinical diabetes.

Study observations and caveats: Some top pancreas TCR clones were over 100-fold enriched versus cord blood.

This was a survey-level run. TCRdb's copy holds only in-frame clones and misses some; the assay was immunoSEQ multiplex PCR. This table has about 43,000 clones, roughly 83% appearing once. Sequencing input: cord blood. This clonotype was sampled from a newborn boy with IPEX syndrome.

CDR3 amino acids: CASSPRGGGEKLFF. CDR3 DNA: TGCGCCAGCAGCCCCCGGGGGGGCGGTGAAAAACTGTTTTTT. The J gene is TRBJ1-4, the V gene TRBV4-1, with TRBD1 as a possible D gene (6 bases). Germline V gives CDR1 MGHRA, CDR2 YSYEKL. This CDR3 comprises 14 residues. Trimming pared 4 bases from V and 7 bases from J, leaving 13 bases between.